There are many counts of the clone carrying this T cell receptor (beta chain). TCR beta CDR3 region amplification was performed from RNA transcripts. First-round RT-PCR targeting the TCR CDR3 was performed with the HTBI primer set. TCRdb passed the multiplex PCR reads through MiXCR, listing each CDR3 protein once. This repertoire shows 250,000 to 350,000 distinct CDR3 sequences, 16% found once; its top ten account for 33%. The record originates from a study of T cells in Graves' hyperthyroidism and ophthalmopathy. Graves' hyperthyroidism was deemed stable absent ophthalmopathy progression within 18 months. CDR1 is MDHEN and CDR2 is SYDVKM in the germline V gene. J was trimmed by 5 bases and V by 6 bases; bases with no gene match: 15. This CDR3 is built from 16 residues.

The V call is TRBV28, the J call TRBJ1-1, with 7 bases aligning to TRBD1. The TCR sequence derives from a man aged 25 to 45 with Graves' hyperthyroidism. What was sequenced was blood. DNA of the CDR3: TGTGCCAGCAGGTCCGGACAGGCCCCTCGGGCGACTGAAGCTTTCTTT. Translated: CASRSGQAPRATEAFF.